The rows below give T cell receptor beta chains drawn from one sample of a study of CD8 T cells in ankylosing spondylitis. TCRdb itself ran the 5' RACE reads through MiXCR, one entry per CDR3 protein. The sample records 200,000 to 250,000 distinct CDR3 sequences, about 10% being singletons. Sequences were obtained from blood, either unsorted or a sorted T cell fraction (not recorded which). The receptors shown here come from a male donor with ankylosing spondylitis or in good health (not recorded which). The conserved cysteine and the conserved F or W are not part of the CDR3 here.

J	V	CDR3
TRBJ2-7	TRBV12-3/TRBV12-4	ASRLSSYEQY
TRBJ2-1	TRBV27	ASSFAGELLELF
TRBJ2-2	TRBV10-3	AISESKDMDTGELF
TRBJ1-2	TRBV6-5	ASSSGGGYT
TRBJ2-5	TRBV5-1	ASSWGLAGGPGETQY
TRBJ2-3	TRBV5-1	ASSLVYGTDTQY
TRBJ2-4	TRBV5-1	ASSLARAEGAKNIQY
TRBJ2-7	TRBV5-1	ASSLAPDSYEQY
TRBJ2-7	TRBV5-1	ASSRTGGFYEQY
TRBJ1-1	TRBV3-1	ASSQDRTVYGTEAF
TRBJ2-2	TRBV7-3	ASSTTNTGELF
TRBJ2-1	TRBV20-1	SARFFVEPFNNEQF
TRBJ1-2	TRBV3-1	ASSPSSGFLYGYT
TRBJ1-3	TRBV20-1	SARDLARPSGNTIY
TRBJ1-1	TRBV5-1	ASSLGAGRAEAF
TRBJ2-6	TRBV24-1	ATSQTVSGANVLT
TRBJ2-6	TRBV5-1	ASSATFGGANVLT
TRBJ2-1	TRBV20-1	SARDRLAASGSYNEQF
TRBJ1-1	TRBV7-8	ASSLVSRSTEAF
TRBJ2-7	TRBV12-3/TRBV12-4	ASRLNRRGYEQY
TRBJ2-7	TRBV7-8	ASSFGISQSYEQY
TRBJ1-6	TRBV5-5	ASSIDRDNSPLH
TRBJ1-2	TRBV10-3	AISESRGVGYT
TRBJ2-5	TRBV25-1	ASSRDPRTLQETQY